The text below deals with one TCR beta chain. The antigen it recognizes is unknown. Within one base of it there is no much larger clone, and no base qualities were kept. The entry originates in a study of OX40 agonist ivuxolimab in advanced cancers. About the investigation overall: Ivuxolimab was an agonistic, fully human IgG2 monoclonal antibody directed against OX40 (CD134), a costimulatory receptor. Prior anti-PD-1, anti-PD-L1 or anti-CTLA-4 therapy was permitted, and about 40% of dose-escalation patients had received checkpoint inhibitors. Partial responses occurred in three dose-escalation patients, of whom one had hepatocellular carcinoma and two had cutaneous melanoma. The point of sequencing TCRbeta in the periphery was to test whether ivuxolimab changed TCR sequence diversity and drove clonal T-cell expansion. The dose-escalation cohort was about 83% male with a mean age of about 60 years, ranging from 23 to 79. Among the approximately 54 dose-escalation patients, about 19 had hepatocellular carcinoma, roughly 15 melanoma, 9 renal cell carcinoma and 9 head and neck cancer. The monotherapy dose-escalation portion (N of about 47 patients) of the phase I ivuxolimab trial is reported in the paper. Intravenous ivuxolimab was administered to patients every 2 weeks at six dose levels: 0.01, 0.1, 0.3, 1.5, 3 and 10 mg/kg.

The trial excluded patients who had a history of autoimmune disease or who were on systemic immunosuppression. Peripheral blood for TCR sequencing was collected from all dose cohorts at baseline, on cycle 4 day 1, and on cycle 7 day 1. Samples were obtained from an open-label, multicenter, first-in-human phase I dose-escalation trial of ivuxolimab. Adults with locally advanced or metastatic head and neck squamous cell, hepatocellular, melanoma or renal cell carcinoma were enrolled in the trial. CD4+ and CD8+ T cells were sorted separately from peripheral blood before TCR sequencing. For sequencing of the TCRbeta CDR3 region, genomic DNA was extracted from the sorted cells. The immunoSEQ Assay was used to sequence the TCRbeta CDR3 regions. Drawn from immuneACCESS, this table holds only the in-frame rearrangements with V and J called that TCRdb kept. Clones are partly lost; checked studies trace under half to an unresolved V gene and leave the rest unexplained. The sample table contains fewer than 80,000 clones; only one count was recorded for approximately 86% of them. The ten most abundant clones make up under 0.75% of the sample.

The investigation overall reported the following: The antigen specificity of the clonally expanded peripheral T cells was not determined. At doses from 0.1 to 3.0 mg/kg, clonal expansion was seen in both CD4+ and CD8+ blood T cells between baseline and week 6. Partial responders in the 0.1-3.0 mg/kg groups had among the lowest normalized peripheral clonal expansion, especially among CD8+ T cells. After ivuxolimab, expanded clones were on average more numerous among CD8+ T cells than among CD4+ T cells. Low levels of normalized T-cell clonal expansion were also shown by some nonresponding patients.

This clonotype was obtained from an adult with an advanced solid tumor such as melanoma, head and neck, liver or kidney cancer. The sample in question was CD4+ or CD8+ T cells sorted from blood, obtained in a trial of the OX40 agonist ivuxolimab.

The DNA sequence is given as TGTGCCAGCCTAGGGACAGGGCCTAATGAAAAACTGTTTTTT. Its protein product is CASLGTGPNEKLFF. This sequence uses TRBV6-6 and TRBJ1-4; the central 9 bases match TRBD1. V trim: 8 bases; J trim: 3 bases; unmatched bases: 4. Spanning cysteine to phenylalanine, the CDR3 consists of 14 amino acids. Only CDR3 DNA is held: 42 bases, read in frame from base 1. Sequences MNHNY (CDR1) and SVGAGI (CDR2) are obtained from the germline V gene (reference sequence).